This TCR beta chain derives from a study of cytomegalovirus exposure and HLA in healthy donors. Notes on the study in general: A list of roughly 160 TCR beta chains associated with cytomegalovirus was given. Association of 16,951 TCR beta sequences with HLA alleles was found at 0.05 false discovery rate in a later analysis. The authors later found HLA-associated TCR beta chains more clonally expanded than equally common others.

At the time of sampling, donors were nominally healthy, though unrecorded immune exposures were likely. V dropped 6 bases and J dropped 5; count of bases not matched to a gene: 10. Germline CDR1 is LNHDA and CDR2 is SQIVND (reference sequence). The CDR3 totals 15 residues. Details on this clone: Its antigen is undetermined.

Use of 60 Vbeta and 13 Jbeta primers characterized the PCR. Clones were sequenced by immunoSEQ multiplex PCR, and TCRdb holds only the in-frame ones, with some missing. Found here are 95,000 to 150,000 clones, over 60% of them singletons; the top ten hold roughly 3.7%. This chain links TRBV19 with TRBJ1-5, with 7 positions matching TRBD1. This receptor was obtained from a human donor in good health. Sequenced: PBMCs. CDR3 sequence: CASRGDRDFYQPQHF. The CDR3 DNA is TGTGCCAGTAGAGGAGACAGGGATTTTTATCAGCCCCAGCATTTT.